These 5 T cell receptor beta chains came from one sample sequenced in a study of graft-versus-host responses after intestinal transplantation. For these receptors, no antigen is known. Profiled with immunoSEQ multiplex PCR; TCRdb holds only in-frame clones, not every one. Of tens of thousands of clones listed, about 87% are singletons. The starting material was unstimulated CD4+ T cells sorted from spleen or lymph node cells, obtained before transplant. The receptors stem from a human donor who was the organ donor for an intestinal transplant.

This chain links TRBV6-1 with TRBJ2-3; D is unclear. V gave up 4 bases and J gave up 0 bases, with 8 bases separating them. This CDR3 region has 14 residues. Germline CDR1 and CDR2: MNHNS and SASEGT. CDR3 nucleotides: TGTGCCAGCAGTGCGACACTTAGCACAGATACGCAGTATTTT. Translating gives CASSATLSTDTQYF.

This rearrangement joins TRBV18 to TRBJ2-7, with TRBD1 matching 8 bases. The CDR3 is made up of 14 amino acids. The germline V gene has CDR1 KGHSH and CDR2 LQKENI. After removal of 3 bases from V and 7 bases from J, the junction contained 8 bases not matched to a gene. CDR3 coding DNA: TGTGCCAGCTCACCGGGACAGGAGCAGGGGGAGCAGTACTTC. Encoded protein: CASSPGQEQGEQYF.

There are a few counts of this clone. This rearrangement joins TRBV7-2 to TRBJ2-5; TRBD1 matches 8 bases. The CDR3 totals 16 residues. Germline assignment: CDR1 SGHTA and CDR2 FQGNSA. The V gene end was trimmed by 1 base and the J gene end by 5 bases; junction bases not matched to a gene: 9. The CDR3 here is CASSLGQGARRETQYF. CDR3 DNA sequence: TGTGCCAGCAGCTTAGGGCAGGGGGCTAGACGGGAGACCCAGTACTTC. The full variable domain, its missing parts supplied by reference TRBV7-2 and TRBJ2-5, is GAGVSQSPSNKVTEKGKDVELRCDPISGHTALYWYRQSLGQGLEFLIYFQGNSAPDKSGLPSDRFSAERTGGSVSTLTIQRTQQEDSAVYLCASSLGQGARRETQYFGPGTRLLVL.

The chain couples TRBV19 to TRBJ1-1; D uncertain. Germline values: CDR1 LNHDA, CDR2 SQIVND (reference sequence). Trimming removed 3 bases at V and 4 bases at J, with 15 bases between. This CDR3 contains 15 residues. CDR3 nucleotide sequence: TGTGCCAGTAGTATCCCGGGAAGGCTGGGCACTGAAGCTTTCTTT. Amino acids: CASSIPGRLGTEAFF. Looking up the rest from reference TRBV19 and TRBJ1-1 gives the full variable domain: DGGITQSPKYLFRKEGQNVTLSCEQNLNHDAMYWYRQDPGQGLRLIYYSQIVNDFQKGDIAEGYSVSREKKESFPLTVTSAQKNPTAFYLCASSIPGRLGTEAFFGQGTRLTVV.

Only a few counts were recorded for this clone. This sequence joins TRBV18 and TRBJ1-2, with unresolved D. Trimming took off 3 bases at V and 4 bases at J, with 21 bases between the two ends. This CDR3 is built from 17 residues. Germline V gives CDR1 KGHSH, CDR2 LQKENI. DNA of the CDR3: TGTGCCAGCTCACCCTATCCCCCCGCCCGAGGAATCTATGGCTACACCTTC. Translated: CASSPYPPARGIYGYTF.